What follows describes a single T cell receptor beta chain. These data are taken from a study of molecular identifiers for immune sequencing clone quantification. Using its own MiXCR run on the PCR reads, TCRdb lists one record per CDR3 protein. This sample has 85,000 to 100,000 distinct CDR3 sequences, with around 24% found just once. V lost 0 bases, J lost 0 bases, and 15 bases lay in between. The germline gives CDR1 DFQATT, CDR2 SNEGSKA (reference sequence). The CDR3 totals 16 residues. Each library that profiled naive CD8 cells came from roughly 20,000 to 1,000,000 sorted cells with 10%, 30% or 50% RNA.

The chain joins TRBV20-1 to TRBJ2-7; perhaps TRBD2 as D (5 bases). This TCR derives from a human donor in good health. Some libraries in this study had Jurkat cell RNA spiked in. Sequenced sample: naive CD8+ T cells from blood, with Jurkat cell RNA spiked in. Indicated subset: FACS-sorted CD8+CD4-CCR7+CD45RA+ naive T cells. CDR3 sequence reads: CSAREGGGYYSYEQYF. The CDR3 bases are TGCAGTGCTAGAGAAGGAGGCGGGTACTACTCCTACGAGCAGTACTTC.